Each of the 3 T cell receptor beta chains below was sequenced from the same sample in a study of blood T cells in healthy people across ages. The use of a sample-barcoded 5' primer and a J-beta primer mix characterized a second PCR of about 6 to 11 cycles. TCRdb passed the 5' RACE reads through MiXCR, listing each CDR3 protein once. The sample yields 850,000 to 950,000 distinct CDR3 sequences, around 30% seen once. Material: blood. All receptors come from a woman aged 80 or over in good health.

In regard to this clonotype: Given a much more abundant clone one base away, this may be a read error. The V call is TRBV5-1, the J call TRBJ2-1, with 7 bases that match TRBD2. V shed 4 bases and J 9 bases; nucleotides not matched to a gene: 10. CDR3 length: 14 amino acids. CDR1 is SGHRS, CDR2 YFSETQ, per germline. The CDR3 reads CASSPMPGGSEQFF. The CDR3 DNA reads TGCGCCAGCAGCCCTATGCCGGGAGGAAGTGAGCAGTTCTTC.

About this clonotype itself: This clone may be a read error of a much larger clone one base away. J is TRBJ1-2 and V is TRBV7-9; TRBD1 might be the D (6 bases). This CDR3 contains 13 residues. Germline CDR1 and CDR2: SEHNR and FQNEAQ (reference sequence). As DNA, the CDR3 is TGTGCCAGCAGCTCCGGGACATTCTATGACTACACCTTC. Translation: CASSSGTFYDYTF.

This clonotype was counted ten times or more. V and J are TRBV6-1 and TRBJ1-2, with 12 bases fitting TRBD1. Germline trimming cut 5 bases from V and 4 bases from J; bases unmatched to any gene: 11. Germline CDR1 MNHNS, CDR2 SASEGT. The CDR3 runs to 17 residues. The DNA of the CDR3 is TGTGCCAGCAGTCTCCGGGACAGGGGGCGCCCTGGCTATGGCTACACCTTC. This translates into CASSLRDRGRPGYGYTF.